This paragraph reports one TCR beta chain. Its antigen remains unidentified. The sample is drawn from a study of OX40 agonist ivuxolimab in advanced cancers. The overall study: Six ivuxolimab dose levels, 0.01 to 10 mg/kg, were given intravenously every 2 weeks. Findings and caveats of the study: In a subset of nonresponders, normalized T-cell clonal expansion was also low.

The data were produced by immunoSEQ multiplex PCR, yet TCRdb's version contains in-frame clones alone and is incomplete. The table has tens of thousands of clones, approximately 90% seen once. Specimen: CD4+ or CD8+ T cells sorted from blood, collected in a trial of the OX40 agonist ivuxolimab. The source is an adult with an advanced solid tumor such as melanoma, head and neck, liver or kidney cancer.

The CDR3 sequence: CASSLDWGENTEAFF. The CDR3 nucleotides are TGTGCCAGCAGCTTAGATTGGGGGGAGAACACTGAAGCTTTCTTT. The genes are TRBV7-9 and TRBJ1-1; TRBD1 might be the D (5 bases). The germline V gene encodes CDR1 SEHNR and CDR2 FQNEAQ (reference sequence). The V and J ends lost 1 base and 1 base respectively, with 10 bases between them. The CDR3 has 15 residues.